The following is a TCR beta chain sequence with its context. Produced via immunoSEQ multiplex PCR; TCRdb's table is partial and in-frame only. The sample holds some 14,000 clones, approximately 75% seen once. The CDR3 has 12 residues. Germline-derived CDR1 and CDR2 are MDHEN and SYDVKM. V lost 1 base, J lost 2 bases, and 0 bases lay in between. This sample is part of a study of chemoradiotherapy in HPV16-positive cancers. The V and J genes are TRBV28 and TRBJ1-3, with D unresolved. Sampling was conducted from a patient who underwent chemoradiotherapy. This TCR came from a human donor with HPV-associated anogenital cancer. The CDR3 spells CASSLSGNTIYF. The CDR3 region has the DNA TGTGCCAGCAGTTTATCTGGAAACACCATATATTTT.